Below, 32 T cell receptor beta chains from the same sample are listed, as sequenced in a study of T cells of healthy individuals. TCRdb analysed the 5' RACE reads with MiXCR anew, one entry per CDR3 protein. The table has around 98,000 distinct CDR3 sequences, approximately 18% seen once; the top ten hold under 7.5%. The receptor source for this set is a human donor in good health.

The chain combines TRBV2 with TRBJ2-1; the D is unclear. The CDR3 is 12 amino acids. V was trimmed by 10 bases and J by 6 bases, leaving 13 bases between them. CDR1 is SNHLY and CDR2 is FYNNEI in the germline V gene. CDR3 sequence (DNA): TGTGCCAAAGCCGGGTTAGGCAATGAGCAGTTCTTC. Translating gives CAKAGLGNEQFF.

This clonotype was found many times. V and J are TRBV7-2 and TRBJ2-2; D possibly uses TRBD1 or TRBD2 (5 bases each). Germline values: CDR1 SGHTA, CDR2 FQGNSA. The CDR3 length is 16 residues. Deletions cut 3 bases from V and 4 bases from J, with 15 bases between. This CDR3 is CASSFVSGRGTGELFF. CDR3 nucleotide sequence: TGTGCCAGCAGCTTTGTCTCAGGGAGAGGCACCGGGGAGCTGTTTTTT.

The chain couples TRBV11-3 to TRBJ2-1; D is possibly TRBD2 (5 bases). The CDR3 is 16 residues long. The germline CDR1 and CDR2 sequences are SGHNT and YENEEA. The V end was cut by 3 bases, the J end by 0 bases, with 12 bases between. The CDR3 DNA follows: TGTGCCAGCAGCTTGGGCGTTACTAGCTCCTACAATGAGCAGTTCTTC. Translating gives CASSLGVTSSYNEQFF.

This clonotype has only a few counts. This chain joins TRBV7-2 and TRBJ2-3; TRBD2 aligns across 10 bases. This CDR3 has 18 amino acids. The V gene's germline CDR1 is SGHTA and CDR2 FQGNSA. V shed 1 base and J 2 bases; nucleotides not matched to a gene: 9. In DNA, the CDR3 is TGTGCCAGCAGCTTAGAATCGCCTAGCGGGGGATTCACAGATACGCAGTATTTT. It encodes CASSLESPSGGFTDTQYF.

This clonotype was counted ten times or more. The J gene is TRBJ2-1, the V gene TRBV28, with 12 bases that match TRBD2. CDR3 size: 14 residues. With 6 bases clipped from V and 4 bases from J, the junction kept 1 base outside the gene matches. From germline, CDR1 is MDHEN and CDR2 SYDVKM. CDR3 DNA sequence: TGTGCCAGCAGGGGGACTAGCGGGTACAATGAGCAGTTCTTC. Protein sequence: CASRGTSGYNEQFF.

This clonotype was seen ten or more times. The chain combines TRBV9 with TRBJ2-2; D is unclear. Trimming removed 4 bases at V and 1 base at J, with 11 bases between. Germline values: CDR1 SGDLS, CDR2 YYNGEE. The CDR3 has 15 amino acids. CDR3 in DNA: TGTGCCAGCAGCACCTCGACTTGGAACACCGGGGAGCTGTTTTTT. Its translation: CASSTSTWNTGELFF.

This clonotype was seen repeatedly, ten times or more. The rearrangement uses TRBV7-2 and TRBJ1-2; D remains ambiguous. This CDR3 is 14 amino acids long. Germline CDR1 reads SGHTA; CDR2 reads FQGNSA. The V and J ends lost 1 base and 4 bases respectively, with 10 bases between them. The CDR3 loop reads CASSLEGSGYGYTF. In DNA, the CDR3 is TGTGCCAGCAGCTTAGAGGGATCCGGCTATGGCTACACCTTC.

V gene TRBV28 combines with J gene TRBJ2-3; D possibly corresponds to TRBD2 (6 bases). The CDR3 runs to 17 residues. Germline lookup yields CDR1 MDHEN and CDR2 SYDVKM. Trimming removed 6 bases at V and 0 bases at J, with 19 bases between. The DNA of the CDR3 is TGTGCCAGCAGGCCCCCCTTTAGACTAGGGAGCACAGATACGCAGTATTTT. It codes for CASRPPFRLGSTDTQYF.

The sample holds a few counts of this clonotype. The genes are TRBV4-2 and TRBJ1-5; D is unresolved. Per the germline V gene, CDR1 is LGHNA and CDR2 is YNFKEQ. There are 15 residues in the CDR3. The V end lost 1 base, the J end lost 0 bases, and 7 bases lay between the germline ends. CDR3 in amino acids: CASSQAENSNQPQHF. DNA of the CDR3: TGTGCCAGCAGCCAAGCGGAGAATAGCAATCAGCCCCAGCATTTT.

This chain links TRBV28 with TRBJ1-6; no clear D gene. CDR1 MDHEN and CDR2 SYDVKM come from the germline V gene. V was shortened by 4 bases and J by 11 bases, with 9 bases between the two germline ends. The CDR3 sequence is 12 residues long. CDR3 region: CASSSQLTPLHF. The DNA of the CDR3 is TGTGCCAGCAGTTCTCAACTCACACCCCTCCACTTT.

This chain connects TRBV28 to TRBJ2-7, with D perhaps assigned TRBD1 or TRBD2 (5 bases each). Germline assignment: CDR1 MDHEN and CDR2 SYDVKM. This CDR3 has 12 residues. Written as DNA, the CDR3 is TGTGTCGCAAGGGGACCTAACTACGAGCAGTACTTC. Its translation: CVARGPNYEQYF.

This clonotype was picked up a small number of times. This sequence joins TRBV7-2 and TRBJ2-1; perhaps TRBD2 as D (7 bases). The CDR3 length is 15 residues. The germline V gene encodes CDR1 SGHTA and CDR2 FQGNSA. The V and J ends lost 5 bases and 9 bases respectively, with 20 bases between them. CDR3 DNA: TGTGCCAGCAGCCTAGGGGGTGGCGGGAGTACTGAGCAGTTCTTC. It codes for CASSLGGGGSTEQFF.

This chain joins TRBV12-3 or TRBV12-4 and TRBJ2-2; 10 nucleotides align to TRBD1. Trimming took 6 bases from V and 3 from J; bases not matched to a gene: 7. The CDR3 spans 16 residues. CDR3 loop: CASRPGTGEDTGELFF. The CDR3 DNA follows: TGTGCCAGCAGACCCGGGACAGGGGAAGACACCGGGGAGCTGTTTTTT.

This clonotype has at least ten counts. The chain has TRBV12-3 or TRBV12-4 and TRBJ1-5; D not certain. This CDR3 comprises 13 residues. V was trimmed by 6 bases and J by 7 bases, leaving 13 bases between them. The CDR3 sequence: CASSALAGQPQHF. CDR3 DNA: TGTGCCAGCAGCGCTCTCGCGGGGCAGCCCCAGCATTTT.

This clonotype was seen a few times. The chain employs TRBV27 and TRBJ1-5; TRBD1 might be the D (5 bases). Germline CDR1 reads MNHEY; CDR2 reads SMNVEV (reference sequence). Trimming left V 8 bases short and J 6 bases short, with 14 bases between. CDR3 length equals 13 residues. DNA for the CDR3: TGTGCCAGCGTTGGGGGGGTTGGTCAGCCCCAGCATTTT. Protein product: CASVGGVGQPQHF.

The genes are TRBV29-1 and TRBJ1-5; 9 bases align to TRBD1. The CDR3 has 14 residues. In germline, CDR1 is SQVTM, CDR2 ANQGSEA. V shed 7 bases and J 6 bases; nucleotides not matched to a gene: 10. DNA of the CDR3: TGCAGCGGACTCGGACAGGGGCTAGGTCAGCCCCAGCATTTT. This gives the protein CSGLGQGLGQPQHF.

This chain connects TRBV28 to TRBJ1-1; TRBD1 might be the D (6 bases). Trimming left V 2 bases short and J 2 bases short, with 12 bases between. The V gene's germline CDR1 is MDHEN and CDR2 SYDVKM. This CDR3 spans 15 amino acids. The CDR3 bases are TGTGCCAGCAGTTTACTGAGGACAGTCAACACTGAAGCTTTCTTT. Translating gives CASSLLRTVNTEAFF.

The chain uses TRBV20-1 and TRBJ2-1; maybe TRBD1 (6 bases). This CDR3 has 13 amino acids. V was cut by 5 bases and J by 4 bases, with 12 bases left in between. From germline, CDR1 is DFQATT and CDR2 SNEGSKA (reference sequence). CDR3 residues: CSAYLQGYNEQFF. CDR3 bases: TGCAGTGCTTATCTACAGGGTTACAATGAGCAGTTCTTC.

This clonotype was recorded at least ten times. V gene TRBV20-1 combines with J gene TRBJ2-1; 13 bases align to TRBD2. CDR1 and CDR2 (germline): DFQATT, SNEGSKA (reference sequence). The CDR3 runs 15 residues. The CDR3 region is CTLGTSGIGGDEQFF. The CDR3 DNA is TGCACCTTGGGGACTAGCGGGATCGGGGGGGATGAGCAGTTCTTC.

V usage is TRBV4-2 and J usage is TRBJ2-3, with 8 positions matching TRBD2. This CDR3 is built from 15 residues. Germline V CDR1 and CDR2: LGHNA, YNFKEQ. V lost 6 bases to trimming and J lost 0 bases; unmatched junction nucleotides: 5. The DNA of the CDR3 is TGTGCCAGCAGAAGCGGGGGCACTAGCACAGATACGCAGTATTTT. Amino acid sequence: CASRSGGTSTDTQYF.

The gene calls are TRBV5-5 and TRBJ2-7, with 10 bases that match TRBD1. The trim removed 4 bases at V and 2 bases at J, leaving 3 bases unmatched. The CDR3 is 14 residues long. From germline, CDR1 is SGHKS and CDR2 YYEKEE (reference sequence). The CDR3 DNA follows: TGTGCCAGCAGCCCGACAGGGGGCACCTACGAGCAGTACTTC. Encoded protein: CASSPTGGTYEQYF.

This clonotype was counted between two and nine times. The chain couples TRBV7-8 to TRBJ1-6; D ambiguous. CDR1 and CDR2 from the germline V gene are SGHVS and FQNEAQ. Trimming cost V 8 bases and J 4 bases, with 9 bases left between them. The length of the CDR3 is 13 residues. DNA for the CDR3: TGTGCCAGCGGGCAGCTTTATAATTCACCCCTCCACTTT. Amino acid sequence: CASGQLYNSPLHF. Looking up the rest from reference TRBV7-8 and TRBJ1-6 gives the full variable domain: GAGVSQSPRYKVAKRGQDVALRCDPISGHVSLFWYQQALGQGPEFLTYFQNEAQLDKSGLPSDRFFAERPEGSVSTLKIQRTQQEDSAVYLCASGQLYNSPLHFGNGTRLTVT.

The chain carries TRBV10-3 and TRBJ2-1; 9 bases map to TRBD1. The CDR3 has 15 residues. Germline V gene lookup returns CDR1 ENHRY and CDR2 SYGVKD. V was clipped by 4 bases and J by 6 bases; unmatched bases: 7. This CDR3 reads CAISVTGGVVNEQFF. The CDR3 DNA reads as TGTGCCATCAGTGTAACAGGGGGCGTCGTCAATGAGCAGTTCTTC.

This clonotype was observed a few times. The chain has TRBV5-6 and TRBJ1-1; D gene unclear. With 0 bases removed from V and 5 bases from J, the gap between germline ends came to 14 bases. The CDR3 totals 15 residues. Germline CDR1 reads SGHDT; CDR2 reads YYEEEE. The CDR3 DNA follows: TGTGCCAGCAGCTTGGGAGGAGGGAGCAGGACTGAAGCTTTCTTT. Its protein product is CASSLGGGSRTEAFF.

In this sample, this clonotype turned up once. The gene calls are TRBV20-1 and TRBJ2-1, with 10 nucleotides matching TRBD2. The CDR3 consists of 16 residues. V trimming: 0 bases; J trimming: 6 bases; junction bases outside the gene matches: 8. Germline V lookup: CDR1 DFQATT, CDR2 SNEGSKA (reference sequence). CDR3: CSARDPSRTSGNEQFF. CDR3 sequence (DNA): TGCAGTGCTAGAGATCCTTCGCGGACTAGCGGCAATGAGCAGTTCTTC.

The table lists this clonotype with a few counts. Here the CDR3 reads CAWSVQKDTQYF. CDR3 DNA: TGTGCCTGGAGTGTACAGAAGGATACGCAGTATTTT. V is TRBV30 and J is TRBJ2-3; D call uncertain. CDR1 GTSNPN and CDR2 SVGIG come from the germline V gene (reference sequence). This CDR3 is 12 amino acids long. V was trimmed by 0 bases and J by 6 bases, leaving 7 bases between them.

The chain has TRBV5-1 and TRBJ1-4, with 7 bases identical to TRBD1. J was trimmed by 3 bases and V by 4 bases; bases with no gene match: 3. Germline V gene data show CDR1 as SGHRS and CDR2 as YFSETQ. The CDR3 has 14 amino acids. For the CDR3, the DNA is TGCGCCAGCAGCCCGGGGACAGCTAATGAAAAACTGTTTTTT. It is translated as CASSPGTANEKLFF.

The J gene is TRBJ2-3, the V gene TRBV5-1; a possible D gene is TRBD2 (5 bases). Germline V gives CDR1 SGHRS, CDR2 YFSETQ. There are 14 residues in the CDR3. V was cut by 4 bases and J by 1 base, with 10 bases left in between. The CDR3 loop is CASSMEDGTDTQYF. DNA of the CDR3: TGCGCCAGCAGCATGGAGGACGGCACAGATACGCAGTATTTT.

There are a few counts of this clonotype. V and J are TRBV2 and TRBJ1-2; weak D call: TRBD1 (5 bases). V lost 2 bases, J lost 8 bases, and 12 bases lay in between. The CDR3 extends over 13 amino acids. CDR1 and CDR2 (germline): SNHLY, FYNNEI. The CDR3 loop reads CASSEQGTEGYTF. The CDR3 DNA is TGTGCCAGCAGTGAACAGGGAACGGAGGGCTACACCTTC.

This clonotype showed up just a few times. This sequence joins TRBV11-2 and TRBJ2-3, with D tentatively TRBD2 (5 bases). Between the trimmed V and J ends, which lost 0 bases and 3 bases, there was a span of 16 bases. Germline assignment: CDR1 SGHAT and CDR2 FQNNGV. The CDR3 is 17 amino acids. This CDR3 is CASSLELGGSGTDTQYF. DNA of the CDR3: TGTGCCAGCAGCTTAGAACTTGGTGGGAGTGGTACAGATACGCAGTATTTT. The entire variable domain, with the rest obtained from reference TRBV11-2 and TRBJ2-3, is as follows: EAGVAQSPRYKIIEKRQSVAFWCNPISGHATLYWYQQILGQGPKLLIQFQNNGVVDDSQLPKDRFSAERLKGVDSTLKIQPAKLEDSAVYLCASSLELGGSGTDTQYFGPGTRLTVL.

This clonotype has a count of ten or more. This rearrangement joins TRBV7-3 to TRBJ2-2; no firm D call. The germline CDR1 and CDR2 sequences are SGHTA and FQGTGA. Trimming took off 5 bases at V and 7 bases at J, with 8 bases between the two ends. The CDR3 is made up of 12 amino acids. The CDR3 nucleotides are TGTGCCAGCAGCGACCGTAACGGGGAGCTGTTTTTT. As protein: CASSDRNGELFF.

There are a few counts of this clonotype. The chain links TRBV2 to TRBJ1-2; D ambiguous. V was cut by 2 bases and J by 8 bases, with 12 bases left in between. There are 13 residues in the CDR3. Germline lookup yields CDR1 SNHLY and CDR2 FYNNEI. The CDR3 DNA follows: TGTGCCAGCAGTGAAATGCGTCAGCACGGCTACACCTTC. It translates to CASSEMRQHGYTF.